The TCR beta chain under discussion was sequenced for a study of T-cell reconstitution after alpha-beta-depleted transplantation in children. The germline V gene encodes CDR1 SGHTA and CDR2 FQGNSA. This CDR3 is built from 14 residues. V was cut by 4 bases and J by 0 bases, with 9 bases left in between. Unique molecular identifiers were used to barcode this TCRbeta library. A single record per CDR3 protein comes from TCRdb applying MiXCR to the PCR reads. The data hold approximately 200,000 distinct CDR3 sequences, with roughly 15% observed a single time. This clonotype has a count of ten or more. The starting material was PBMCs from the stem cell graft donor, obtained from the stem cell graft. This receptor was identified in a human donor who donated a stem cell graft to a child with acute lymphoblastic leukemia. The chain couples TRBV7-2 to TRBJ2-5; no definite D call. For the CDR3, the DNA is TGTGCCAGCAGCTCGGACGCAAACCAAGAGACCCAGTACTTC. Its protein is CASSSDANQETQYF.